This T cell receptor (beta chain) stems from a study of beta chain features in type 1 diabetes. Germline V gives CDR1 MDHEN, CDR2 SYDVKM. This CDR3 contains 16 residues. The germline V and J ends were trimmed by 6 bases and 5 bases, with 20 bases remaining between them. The isolated RNA, all of it, was reverse transcribed, so expressed TCRB transcripts were what got sequenced. Method: immunoSEQ multiplex PCR; TCRdb's copy keeps in-frame clones and lacks some. The sample yields 150,000 to 200,000 clones, approximately 13% seen once. Material: central memory CD4+ T cells from blood. This chain uses TRBV28 with TRBJ2-1; D ambiguous. The clonotype was recovered from a woman aged 18-29 years in good health. The CDR3 DNA sequence: TGTGCCAGCAGCTCCACCAGGTCGGCTTCAGACAATGAGCAGTTCTTC. Translation gives CASSSTRSASDNEQFF.